Presented here are 18 T cell receptor beta chains from one specimen sequenced in a study of CD8+CD57+ T cells in acquired aplastic anemia. The use of genomic DNA as template underpinned the TCR beta VDJ and CDR3 profiling. TCRdb called the reads again in MiXCR, with one record for every CDR3 protein. The table has under 200,000 distinct CDR3 sequences, over 40% seen once. An expansion of CD8+CD57+ cells by flow cytometry had been shown in patients chosen for sequencing. The sequencing sample was made of sorted CD4+, CD8+, or CD8+CD57+ T cells (not recorded which) from PBMCs. The receptor source for this set is a human donor with aplastic anemia.

The chain couples TRBV4-1 to TRBJ2-3; TRBD2 agrees at 8 bases. In germline, CDR1 is MGHRA, CDR2 YSYEKL. The CDR3 is 18 residues long. The V and J ends lost 0 bases and 4 bases, in that order; junction bases with no gene match: 12. The CDR3 here is CASSQEIPPVGGADTQYF. CDR3 bases: TGCGCCAGCAGCCAAGAAATCCCCCCGGTCGGGGGGGCAGATACGCAGTATTTT.

As to this clonotype: A much bigger clone sits one base away, suggesting this may be a read error. This chain links TRBV12-3 or TRBV12-4 with TRBJ1-3; D gene unclear. The V gene lost 6 bases and the J gene lost 2 bases, with 8 bases spanning the gap. The CDR3 runs to 13 residues. The CDR3 sequence is CASRPPPGNTIYF. The DNA of the CDR3 is TGTGCCAGCAGGCCCCCCCCTGGAAACACCATATATTTT.

This chain joins TRBV11-3 and TRBJ2-3; D unresolved. Trimming shortened V by 5 bases and J by 7 bases, and 13 bases separated the two germline ends. Germline V CDR1 and CDR2: SGHNT, YENEEA. The CDR3 has 13 residues. CDR3 protein: CASSPSTWNTQYF. CDR3 DNA: TGTGCCAGCAGCCCCTCCACATGGAATACGCAGTATTTT.

The chain carries TRBV5-1 and TRBJ2-7, with D unclear. The germline V gene encodes CDR1 SGHRS and CDR2 YFSETQ. The CDR3 has 15 residues. Trimming took off 0 bases at V and 5 bases at J, with 15 bases between the two ends. The CDR3 spells CASSLVLADANEQYF. DNA for the CDR3: TGCGCCAGCAGCTTGGTGCTTGCGGACGCGAACGAGCAGTACTTC.

This rearrangement joins TRBV24-1 to TRBJ1-5; D not resolved. V shed 3 bases and J shed 4 bases, with 6 bases lying between them. In germline, CDR1 is KGHDR, CDR2 SFDVKD. CDR3 length equals 13 residues. The DNA for the CDR3 is TGTGCCACCAGTGATCACCCAAATCAGCCCCAGCATTTT. It is translated as CATSDHPNQPQHF.

This clonotype was seen more than once but under ten times. A much larger clone differs from this one at a single base, so this may be a read error. The conserved closing phenylalanine or tryptophan is absent in this CDR3, likely reflecting a read error. The genes are TRBV5-5 and TRBJ1-5; D is undetermined. The CDR3 has 14 amino acids. The germline gives CDR1 SGHKS, CDR2 YYEKEE (reference sequence). Trimming stripped 2 bases from V and 2 bases from J, with 8 bases between. As DNA, the CDR3 is TGTGCCAGCAGCTTCATTGGGGGCAATCAGCCCCAGCATCTT. This sequence encodes CASSFIGGNQPQHL.

A few counts support this clonotype. The chain employs TRBV2 and TRBJ1-2; D unclear. V lost 4 bases and J 1 base, leaving 1 base between the germline ends. Looked up from germline, CDR1 is SNHLY and CDR2 is FYNNEI. The CDR3 spans 11 residues. CDR3 bases: TGTGCCAGCAGTGTTAACTATGGCTACACCTTC. Translated: CASSVNYGYTF. Full variable domain (remainder filled in from reference TRBV2 and TRBJ1-2): EPEVTQTPSHQVTQMGQEVILRCVPISNHLYFYWYRQILGQKVEFLVSFYNNEISEKSEIFDDQFSVERPDGSNFTLKIRSTKLEDSAMYFCASSVNYGYTFGSGTRLTVV.

J is TRBJ1-1 and V is TRBV10-3, with D unresolved. The ends were cut back, 8 bases at V and 4 bases at J, with 17 bases in the middle. Germline V gene lookup returns CDR1 ENHRY and CDR2 SYGVKD. This CDR3 region has 14 residues. The chain's CDR3 is CAIAKDVSGTEAFF. The CDR3 DNA follows: TGTGCCATCGCCAAGGACGTTTCGGGCACTGAAGCTTTCTTT.

This clonotype was seen many times. The V call is TRBV2, the J call TRBJ2-7; D not resolved. Germline lookup yields CDR1 SNHLY and CDR2 FYNNEI. CDR3 length equals 11 residues. V shed 6 bases and J shed 4 bases, with 7 bases lying between them. The CDR3 spells CASSLKYEQYF. The CDR3 nucleotides read TGTGCCAGCAGCTTGAAATACGAGCAGTACTTC. Full variable domain (remainder filled in from reference TRBV2 and TRBJ2-7): EPEVTQTPSHQVTQMGQEVILRCVPISNHLYFYWYRQILGQKVEFLVSFYNNEISEKSEIFDDQFSVERPDGSNFTLKIRSTKLEDSAMYFCASSLKYEQYFGPGTRLTVT.

The rearrangement links TRBV9 to TRBJ2-1; D remains unclear. Germline V lookup: CDR1 SGDLS, CDR2 YYNGEE. CDR3 length: 13 amino acids. The V end was cut by 4 bases, the J end by 5 bases, with 10 bases between. The DNA of the CDR3 is TGTGCCAGCAGCCAGTCTAGGGACAATGAGCAGTTCTTC. This sequence encodes CASSQSRDNEQFF.

Turning to this clonotype: One end of the junction does not line up with germline, which may come from a read error. The CDR3: CASSLREGNTGELFF. The CDR3 DNA reads TGTGCTAGCAGCTTAAGGGAGGGGAACACCGGGGAGCTGTTTTTT. The chain joins TRBV7-7 to TRBJ2-2, with TRBD2 matching over 7 bases. Germline CDR1 SSHAT, CDR2 FNYEAQ (reference sequence). This CDR3 is built from 15 residues. Using reference TRBV7-7 and TRBJ2-2 for the parts outside the CDR3, the full variable domain is GAGVSQSPRYKVTKRGQDVTLRCDPISSHATLYWYQQALGQGPEFLTYFNYEAQPDKSGLPSDRFSAERPEGSISTLTIQRTEQRDSAMYRCASSLREGNTGELFFGEGSRLTVL.

The chain uses TRBV18 and TRBJ2-3; the D gene is possibly TRBD2 (5 bases). V lost 8 bases to trimming and J lost 0 bases, with 15 bases between them. The V gene's germline CDR1 is KGHSH and CDR2 LQKENI. This CDR3 comprises 15 residues. The CDR3 region has the DNA TGTGCCAGCCCAACAGCGGTGACTAGCACAGATACGCAGTATTTT. Its translation is CASPTAVTSTDTQYF.

The chain links TRBV19 to TRBJ1-4; a possible D gene is TRBD1 (6 bases). Germline CDR1 LNHDA, CDR2 SQIVND (reference sequence). The V and J ends lost 2 bases and 7 bases respectively, with 11 bases between them. The CDR3 covers 14 residues. CDR3 loop: CASSITGSAEKLFF. CDR3 bases: TGTGCCAGTAGTATAACAGGGTCGGCTGAAAAACTGTTTTTT. Together with reference TRBV19 and TRBJ1-4, the CDR3 gives the full variable domain: DGGITQSPKYLFRKEGQNVTLSCEQNLNHDAMYWYRQDPGQGLRLIYYSQIVNDFQKGDIAEGYSVSREKKESFPLTVTSAQKNPTAFYLCASSITGSAEKLFFGSGTQLSVL.

In this sample, this clonotype turned up a few times. The chain couples TRBV10-3 to TRBJ2-3; D remains ambiguous. CDR3 length equals 12 residues. The V gene's germline CDR1 is ENHRY and CDR2 SYGVKD. Trimming cost V 6 bases and J 0 bases, with 4 bases left between them. CDR3 sequence: CAISGSTDTQYF. The CDR3, as DNA: TGTGCCATCAGCGGGAGCACAGATACGCAGTATTTT.

The chain is built from TRBV29-1 and TRBJ2-5, with D tentatively TRBD1 (6 bases). The CDR3 has 13 amino acids. Looked up from germline, CDR1 is SQVTM and CDR2 is ANQGSEA. V was cut by 8 bases and J by 5 bases, with 18 bases left in between. CDR3 in DNA: TGCAGCACAGGACAGCAATTGGGGGAGACCCAGTACTTC. Translating gives CSTGQQLGETQYF.

In this sample, this clonotype turned up a few times. The chain couples TRBV12-3 or TRBV12-4 to TRBJ2-2, with D possibly TRBD2 on 7 matching bases. Trimming removed 7 bases from V and 3 bases from J, with 21 bases in between. The CDR3 loop spans 17 amino acids. The CDR3 spells CASTQTRGGAYTGELFF. CDR3 sequence (DNA): TGTGCCAGCACCCAGACTAGAGGGGGGGCTTACACCGGGGAGCTGTTTTTT.

The chain is built from TRBV6-1 and TRBJ2-3; D possibly corresponds to TRBD2 (5 bases). Trimming left V 6 bases short and J 8 bases short, with 9 bases between. Germline V lookup: CDR1 MNHNS, CDR2 SASEGT. CDR3 length equals 11 residues. The CDR3 spells CASSQLGTQYF. For the CDR3, the DNA is TGTGCCAGCAGCCAACTAGGTACGCAGTATTTT.

CDR3 bases: TGCGCCAGCATCGCAGCAGCGGGAGGGCCAGGTGAGCAGTTCTTC. Amino acids: CASIAAAGGPGEQFF. The chain recombines TRBV5-1 with TRBJ2-1, with 10 bases fitting TRBD2. The CDR3 consists of 15 residues. Looked up from germline, CDR1 is SGHRS and CDR2 is YFSETQ. The J segment lost 9 bases and the V segment lost 6 bases, leaving 12 bases of the junction unmatched.